These 15 T cell receptor beta chains share one sample of origin, sequenced in a study of blood T cell repertoires in COVID-19. Clones were sequenced by immunoSEQ multiplex PCR, and TCRdb holds only the in-frame ones, with some missing. The table lists approximately 89,000 clones, nearly 80% of them singletons, with roughly 6% in the top ten. Sequencing was performed on peripheral blood. The receptors shown here come from a man between 65 and 80 years old with COVID-19, enrolled during active disease.

V usage is TRBV14 and J usage is TRBJ1-2; TRBD1 matches 7 bases. With 5 bases clipped from V and 11 bases from J, the junction kept 8 bases outside the gene matches. Germline V CDR1 and CDR2: SGHDN, FVKESK. The CDR3 has 12 residues. CDR3 DNA sequence: TGTGCCAGCAGCGCAGACAGGGTTGGGTACACCTTC. Amino acid sequence: CASSADRVGYTF. The complete variable domain, with remaining parts taken from reference TRBV14 and TRBJ1-2, reads EAGVTQFPSHSVIEKGQTVTLRCDPISGHDNLYWYRRVMGKEIKFLLHFVKESKQDESGMPNNRFLAERTGGTYSTLKVQPAELEDSGVYFCASSADRVGYTFGSGTRLTVV.

In this sample, this clone turned up a few times. The rearrangement uses TRBV7-8 and TRBJ1-2, with TRBD1 matching 7 bases. Germline-derived CDR1 and CDR2 are SGHVS and FQNEAQ. V dropped 4 bases and J dropped 6; count of bases not matched to a gene: 5. This CDR3 contains 13 residues. The DNA for the CDR3 is TGTGCCAGCAGCTCCCGGACAGGCGATGGCTACACCTTC. The encoded protein is CASSSRTGDGYTF. The full variable domain, rest sourced from reference TRBV7-8 and TRBJ1-2, is GAGVSQSPRYKVAKRGQDVALRCDPISGHVSLFWYQQALGQGPEFLTYFQNEAQLDKSGLPSDRFFAERPEGSVSTLKIQRTQQEDSAVYLCASSSRTGDGYTFGSGTRLTVV.

This clone came up a few times. J is TRBJ2-6 and V is TRBV5-1, with D possibly TRBD1 on 5 matching bases. The length of the CDR3 is 20 residues. Germline CDR1 reads SGHRS; CDR2 reads YFSETQ. V was pared by 0 bases and J by 4 bases, with 23 bases between. The CDR3 sequence: CASSLVSLGARGTGANVLTF. The DNA of the CDR3 is TGCGCCAGCAGCTTGGTTTCTTTAGGGGCGCGAGGAACGGGGGCCAACGTCCTGACTTTC.

The rearrangement uses TRBV18 and TRBJ1-2, with 12 bases that match TRBD1. The length of the CDR3 is 15 residues. Germline CDR1 KGHSH, CDR2 LQKENI. Trimming removed 8 bases from V and 6 bases from J; junction bases left unmatched: 10. The CDR3 DNA reads as TGTGCCAGCGCAGTTTTCGGGACAGGGGGCGATGGCTACACCTTC. Protein sequence: CASAVFGTGGDGYTF. Variable domain in full (rest from reference TRBV18 and TRBJ1-2): NAGVMQNPRHLVRRRGQEARLRCSPMKGHSHVYWYRQLPEEGLKFMVYLQKENIIDESGMPKERFSAEFPKEGPSILRIQQVVRGDSAAYFCASAVFGTGGDGYTFGSGTRLTVV.

The genes are TRBV18 and TRBJ1-1; D gene ambiguous. Germline CDR1 and CDR2: KGHSH and LQKENI. The length of the CDR3 is 16 residues. V lost 2 bases, J lost 1 base, and 14 bases lay in between. Here the CDR3 reads CASSPYLHRGNTEAFF. As DNA, the CDR3 is TGTGCCAGCTCACCATACCTGCACCGGGGGAACACTGAAGCTTTCTTT. Based on the CDR3 plus reference TRBV18 and TRBJ1-1, the full variable domain is NAGVMQNPRHLVRRRGQEARLRCSPMKGHSHVYWYRQLPEEGLKFMVYLQKENIIDESGMPKERFSAEFPKEGPSILRIQQVVRGDSAAYFCASSPYLHRGNTEAFFGQGTRLTVV.

The chain carries TRBV5-4 and TRBJ1-2; no firm D call. Germline V CDR1 and CDR2: SGHNT, YYREEE (reference sequence). The CDR3 is made up of 13 amino acids. V was trimmed by 2 bases and J by 6 bases, leaving 11 bases between them. Written as DNA, the CDR3 is TGTGCCAGCAGCTTTAATGGCCTTGATGGCTACACCTTC. It translates to CASSFNGLDGYTF.

The chain carries TRBV4-1 and TRBJ1-2, with a possible D match to TRBD1 (5 bases). V gave up 2 bases and J gave up 4 bases, with 23 bases separating them. CDR1 MGHRA and CDR2 YSYEKL come from the germline V gene. This CDR3 comprises 18 residues. The CDR3: CASSQPSISGRKGYGYTF. The CDR3 DNA reads TGCGCCAGCAGCCAACCCTCGATTTCAGGGAGGAAGGGCTATGGCTACACCTTC.

The rearrangement uses TRBV21-1 and TRBJ1-2; the listed D gene, TRBD1, was not tested against the DNA. TRBV21-1 is a known pseudogene. This CDR3 has 16 amino acids. In nucleotides, the CDR3 is TGTGCCAGCAGCAAAGAGGTGACAGGGACCCTTAGCAGCTACACCTTC. This translates into CASSKEVTGTLSSYTF.

The V call is TRBV5-6, the J call TRBJ2-1, with 10 positions matching TRBD2. The J segment lost 7 bases and the V segment lost 2 bases, leaving 9 bases of the junction unmatched. CDR3 length equals 16 residues. Germline CDR1 SGHDT, CDR2 YYEEEE. The CDR3 DNA reads as TGTGCCAGCAGCTTTAATCCTAGCGGGAGACATAATGAGCAGTTCTTC. This encodes CASSFNPSGRHNEQFF. The full variable domain, in which reference TRBV5-6 and TRBJ2-1 provide the parts outside the CDR3, is DAGVTQSPTHLIKTRGQQVTLRCSPKSGHDTVSWYQQALGQGPQFIFQYYEEEERQRGNFPDRFSGHQFPNYSSELNVNALLLGDSALYLCASSFNPSGRHNEQFFGPGTRLTVL.

V and J are TRBV6-5 and TRBJ2-1, with 8 bases fitting TRBD1. V shed 5 bases, J shed 5 bases, and the junction held 5 bases outside the gene matches. CDR3 length: 14 residues. CDR1 is MNHEY, CDR2 SVGAGI, per germline. The CDR3 coding sequence is TGTGCCAGCAGTACAGGGGGGCAGAACAATGAGCAGTTCTTC. This encodes CASSTGGQNNEQFF.

This clone has a single count. Other nucleotide sequences in the sample specify the same CDR3. The chain uses TRBV7-8 and TRBJ1-1, with D possibly TRBD1 on 5 matching bases. Trimming cost V 2 bases and J 5 bases, with 6 bases left between them. The CDR3 is 12 residues long. Germline CDR1 and CDR2: SGHVS and FQNEAQ. This chain's CDR3 is CASSLRGTEAFF. CDR3 in DNA: TGTGCCAGCAGCTTACGGGGGACTGAAGCTTTCTTT.

This clone was observed once. The chain uses TRBV15 and TRBJ1-5; TRBD1 matches 9 bases. Trimming took 3 bases from V and 2 from J; bases not matched to a gene: 2. CDR1 is LNHNV and CDR2 is YYDKDF in the germline V gene (reference sequence). This CDR3 has 15 residues. The CDR3 sequence is CATSRGQGGNQPQHF. The DNA for the CDR3 is TGTGCCACCAGCAGGGGACAGGGAGGCAATCAGCCCCAGCATTTT.

The table lists this clone with a count of one. The chain couples TRBV11-3 to TRBJ2-1; 8 bases map to TRBD2. The CDR3 contains 16 residues. CDR1 and CDR2 from the germline V gene are SGHNT and YENEEA. The V segment lost 6 bases and the J segment 15 bases; nucleotides outside the gene matches: 22. CDR3 protein: CASSASLAGGTTRLFF. In DNA form, the CDR3 reads TGTGCCAGCAGTGCCTCGTTGGCGGGGGGTACCACGAGGCTGTTCTTC.

This chain joins TRBV6-2 or TRBV6-3 and TRBJ1-2; the D gene is possibly TRBD1 (6 bases). The germline V gene encodes CDR1 MNHEY and CDR2 SVGEGT. The CDR3 has 13 amino acids. The ends were cut back, 6 bases at V and 8 bases at J, with 16 bases in the middle. This CDR3 reads CASSRDTGWGYTF. CDR3 in DNA: TGTGCCAGCAGCCGGGACACCGGTTGGGGCTACACCTTC.

The count of this clone is one. The chain has TRBV25-1 and TRBJ1-3, with D possibly being TRBD1 (6 bases). Trimming removed 1 base at V and 2 bases at J, with 9 bases between. The CDR3 is made up of 15 amino acids. Germline V gene sequence: CDR1 MGHDK, CDR2 SYGVNS. The CDR3 sequence: CASSESGTTGNTIYF. CDR3 bases: TGTGCCAGCAGTGAATCGGGGACAACTGGAAACACCATATATTTT.